The clone carrying this T cell receptor beta chain was recorded once. Its antigen is undetermined. Clones were sequenced by immunoSEQ multiplex PCR, and TCRdb holds only the in-frame ones, with some missing. The sample includes roughly 180,000 clones, around 90% seen only once; the top ten take under 2.5%. The sample is drawn from a study of T cell responses to AZD1222 COVID-19 vaccine. Points from the study as a whole: The donor cohort was predominantly white British with a female majority, and clonal diversity may have been underestimated. Within unmutated variant regions lay the reported targets of nearly half of spike-specific TCRs. Spike-specific TCR breadth and depth went up after people got two AZD1222 doses. No day 14 peak samples; only post-peak repertoires were characterized.

Germline values: CDR1 MNHEY, CDR2 SVGAGI. The V gene end was trimmed by 8 bases and the J gene end by 10 bases; junction bases not matched to a gene: 11. This CDR3 has 15 residues. The material was peripheral blood, obtained on day 0 of AZD1222 vaccination. This TCR was sampled from an adult in good health. The chain has TRBV6-5 and TRBJ1-6; TRBD1 matches 10 bases. The CDR3, as DNA: TGTGCCAGCGAATTAACCGGGACAGGGGAATCACCCCTCCACTTT. Its protein is CASELTGTGESPLHF.